These 12 T cell receptor beta chains share one sample of origin, sequenced in a study of T cell changes during pregnancy in multiple sclerosis. The data were produced by immunoSEQ multiplex PCR, yet TCRdb's version contains in-frame clones alone and is incomplete. This table has some 94,000 clones, roughly 90% appearing once. The sequences come from peripheral blood, collected in the first trimester of pregnancy. All receptors come from a female donor with multiple sclerosis, enrolled in a pregnancy study.

The chain links TRBV11-2 to TRBJ2-1; D possibly corresponds to TRBD1 (6 bases). This CDR3 spans 14 amino acids. The germline V gene has CDR1 SGHAT and CDR2 FQNNGV. The germline V and J ends were trimmed by 5 bases and 4 bases, with 12 bases remaining between them. As DNA, the CDR3 is TGTGCCAGCAGCACTTCAACAGGGTACAATGAGCAGTTCTTC. It is translated as CASSTSTGYNEQFF.

A single count supports this clone. CDR3 coding DNA: TGTGCCAGCTCCTCTTTGGAGAGCTCTGGAAACACCATATATTTT. This codes for CASSSLESSGNTIYF. V and J are TRBV18 and TRBJ1-3; no clear D. CDR1 and CDR2 from the germline V gene are KGHSH and LQKENI. V was trimmed by 6 bases and J by 0 bases, leaving 12 bases between them. CDR3 length: 15 residues.

This clone was recorded only once. The CDR3 nucleotides read TGTGCCAGCAGTTACGGGCCAGATAGCAATCAGCCCCAGCATTTT. This sequence encodes CASSYGPDSNQPQHF. V usage is TRBV6-6 and J usage is TRBJ1-5; D remains ambiguous. Germline assignment: CDR1 MNHNY and CDR2 SVGAGI (reference sequence). The CDR3 is 15 residues long. The ends were cut back, 2 bases at V and 0 bases at J, with 8 bases in the middle.

This sequence joins TRBV19 and TRBJ1-5; D gene uncertain. Trimming removed 7 bases from V and 5 bases from J, with 12 bases in between. The germline V gene encodes CDR1 LNHDA and CDR2 SQIVND (reference sequence). The CDR3 totals 13 residues. The CDR3 is CASTGVGHQPQHF. The CDR3 DNA is TGTGCCAGTACCGGGGTAGGTCATCAGCCCCAGCATTTT.

This clone was picked up one time. V is TRBV28 and J is TRBJ1-1; 7 nucleotides line up with TRBD1. Looked up from germline, CDR1 is MDHEN and CDR2 is SYDVKM. J gave up 5 bases and V 5 bases, and 5 bases lay outside the gene matches. The CDR3 sequence is 13 residues long. For the CDR3, the DNA is TGTGCCAGCAGTCAGACAGGGCTTACTGAAGCTTTCTTT. Residues: CASSQTGLTEAFF.

This rearrangement joins TRBV6-1 to TRBJ2-1; 14 positions match TRBD2. The ends lost 5 bases at V and 7 bases at J; junction bases unmatched: 4. Looked up from germline, CDR1 is MNHNS and CDR2 is SASEGT. This CDR3 is built from 15 residues. The CDR3 sequence is CASSKGLAGGNEQFF. CDR3 nucleotides: TGTGCCAGCAGTAAAGGACTAGCGGGAGGAAATGAGCAGTTCTTC.

The chain employs TRBV27 and TRBJ2-3; maybe TRBD1 (6 bases). Germline V gene data show CDR1 as MNHEY and CDR2 as SMNVEV (reference sequence). Trimming took off 7 bases at V and 4 bases at J, with 15 bases between the two ends. This CDR3 has 14 residues. The CDR3 sequence: CASTPDRLSDTQYF. The CDR3 nucleotides are TGTGCCAGCACCCCCGACAGGCTTTCAGATACGCAGTATTTT.

The chain joins TRBV2 to TRBJ2-5, with TRBD1 identical over 7 bases. Germline V gene sequence: CDR1 SNHLY, CDR2 FYNNEI. With 0 bases clipped from V and 1 base from J, the junction kept 2 bases outside the gene matches. The CDR3 runs to 15 residues. CDR3 in amino acids: CASSEAAGGQETQYF. CDR3 DNA: TGTGCCAGCAGTGAAGCGGCAGGGGGCCAAGAGACCCAGTACTTC. The whole variable domain, remainder taken from reference TRBV2 and TRBJ2-5, is EPEVTQTPSHQVTQMGQEVILRCVPISNHLYFYWYRQILGQKVEFLVSFYNNEISEKSEIFDDQFSVERPDGSNFTLKIRSTKLEDSAMYFCASSEAAGGQETQYFGPGTRLLVL.

This clone was observed a single time. V and J are TRBV5-4 and TRBJ2-3; 7 bases agree with TRBD2. V dropped 0 bases and J dropped 10; count of bases not matched to a gene: 8. The germline gives CDR1 SGHNT, CDR2 YYREEE (reference sequence). This CDR3 is 14 amino acids long. The CDR3, as DNA: TGTGCCAGCAGCTTGGGGTTAGAGCTAGCGGCGCAGTATTTT. Translating it yields CASSLGLELAAQYF. Drawing the rest from reference TRBV5-4 and TRBJ2-3, the complete variable domain is ETGVTQSPTHLIKTRGQQVTLRCSSQSGHNTVSWYQQALGQGPQFIFQYYREEENGRGNFPPRFSGLQFPNYSSELNVNALELDDSALYLCASSLGLELAAQYFGPGTRLTVL.

The J gene is TRBJ2-7, the V gene TRBV19, with a possible D match to TRBD2 (5 bases). Trimming removed 2 bases at V and 4 bases at J, with 18 bases between. CDR3 size: 16 residues. Germline V gene sequence: CDR1 LNHDA, CDR2 SQIVND (reference sequence). CDR3 protein: CASSISGGLPAYEQYF. The CDR3 region has the DNA TGTGCCAGTAGTATAAGCGGAGGCCTACCGGCGTACGAGCAGTACTTC.

The J gene is TRBJ2-2, the V gene TRBV7-2, with 10 bases aligning to TRBD2. CDR3 size: 16 residues. Germline assignment: CDR1 SGHTA and CDR2 FQGNSA. The V segment lost 1 base and the J segment 6 bases; nucleotides outside the gene matches: 5. Here the CDR3 DNA reads TGTGCCAGCAGCTTAGGGAGCGGGAGGGCTCCCGGGGAGCTGTTTTTT. This gives the protein CASSLGSGRAPGELFF. Based on the CDR3 plus reference TRBV7-2 and TRBJ2-2, the full variable domain is GAGVSQSPSNKVTEKGKDVELRCDPISGHTALYWYRQSLGQGLEFLIYFQGNSAPDKSGLPSDRFSAERTGGSVSTLTIQRTQQEDSAVYLCASSLGSGRAPGELFFGEGSRLTVL.

The J gene is TRBJ2-7, the V gene TRBV11-2, with TRBD2 matching over 14 bases. Germline assignment: CDR1 SGHAT and CDR2 FQNNGV. The CDR3 contains 19 residues. After removal of 0 bases from V and 0 bases from J, the junction contained 7 bases not matched to a gene. The CDR3 protein is CASSLDFGLAGGSSYEQYF. Written as DNA, the CDR3 is TGTGCCAGCAGCTTAGATTTTGGACTAGCGGGAGGATCCTCCTACGAGCAGTACTTC.